This record concerns one T cell receptor beta chain sequence. This sample is part of a study of cytomegalovirus exposure and HLA in healthy donors. There are 15 residues in the CDR3. CDR1 and CDR2 (germline): SGHTA, FQGNSA. Trimming removed 3 bases at V and 2 bases at J, with 13 bases between. The PCR used 60 Vbeta and 13 Jbeta primers. TCRdb's table, derived via immunoSEQ multiplex PCR, lists solely in-frame clones and lacks some. Here the sample spans roughly 180,000 clones, 77% being singletons. The chain recombines TRBV7-2 with TRBJ1-1, with D tentatively TRBD1 (5 bases). This clonotype originated in a woman in her fifties or sixties in good health and CMV-seropositive. The sample consisted of PBMCs. The CDR3: CASSFDSTPNTEAFF. The CDR3 nucleotides are TGTGCCAGCAGCTTTGACAGCACACCTAACACTGAAGCTTTCTTT.